Below are 16 T cell receptor beta chains sequenced from a single sample in a study of CD8 T cells in ankylosing spondylitis. MiXCR was run by TCRdb on the 5' RACE reads, yielding one entry per CDR3 protein. This table has about 160,000 distinct CDR3 sequences, around 16% appearing once. Sequences were obtained from blood, either unsorted or a sorted T cell fraction (not recorded which). The origin of the receptors is a male donor with ankylosing spondylitis or in good health (not recorded which).

This clonotype was picked up a small number of times. The chain joins TRBV5-1 to TRBJ2-7; D gene uncertain. Germline lookup yields CDR1 SGHRS and CDR2 YFSETQ. CDR3 length: 13 residues. Between the trimmed V and J ends, which lost 4 bases and 3 bases, there was a span of 11 bases. The CDR3 loop reads CASSDSDGYEQYF. The CDR3 region has the DNA TGCGCCAGCAGCGACTCGGACGGCTACGAGCAGTACTTC.

The sample holds many counts of this clonotype. The chain combines TRBV7-2 with TRBJ1-6; D perhaps matches TRBD1 (6 bases). V shed 5 bases and J shed 0 bases, with 8 bases lying between them. Germline V gene lookup returns CDR1 SGHTA and CDR2 FQGNSA. This CDR3 contains 15 residues. CDR3 loop: CASSEGGSYNSPLHF. The CDR3 nucleotides are TGTGCCAGCAGCGAAGGGGGCTCCTATAATTCACCCCTCCACTTT. The full variable domain, completed using reference TRBV7-2 and TRBJ1-6, is GAGVSQSPSNKVTEKGKDVELRCDPISGHTALYWYRQSLGQGLEFLIYFQGNSAPDKSGLPSDRFSAERTGGSVSTLTIQRTQQEDSAVYLCASSEGGSYNSPLHFGNGTRLTVT.

V is TRBV20-1 and J is TRBJ2-7, with 10 nucleotides matching TRBD2. Germline CDR1 reads DFQATT; CDR2 reads SNEGSKA (reference sequence). This CDR3 region has 15 residues. V shed 0 bases, J shed 10 bases, and the junction held 12 bases outside the gene matches. The CDR3 sequence is CSARETVSSGGSQYF. The CDR3 DNA sequence: TGCAGTGCTAGAGAAACTGTGTCTAGCGGGGGTTCCCAGTACTTC.

This clonotype was picked up a small number of times. The V gene is TRBV20-1, the J gene TRBJ1-5, with 7 positions matching TRBD1. The CDR3 totals 14 residues. Trimming cost V 0 bases and J 6 bases; bases outside gene matches: 5. Germline lookup yields CDR1 DFQATT and CDR2 SNEGSKA (reference sequence). Written as DNA, the CDR3 is TGCAGTGCTAGAGAGACAGGGAAGGCTCAGCCCCAGCATTTT. This codes for CSARETGKAQPQHF.

The chain recombines TRBV12-3 or TRBV12-4 with TRBJ1-3, with D maybe TRBD1 (5 bases). The length of the CDR3 is 18 residues. CDR3 bases: TGTACCCGCAGTTTAGCGGAAGGCGACAGCCTCTCTGGAAACACCATATATTTT. Residues: CTRSLAEGDSLSGNTIYF.

This clonotype is medium-sized in the sample. The chain joins TRBV5-5 to TRBJ2-7; D possibly matches TRBD1 or TRBD2 (6 bases each). This CDR3 comprises 14 residues. Per the germline V gene, CDR1 is SGHKS and CDR2 is YYEKEE (reference sequence). Trimming pared 1 base from V and 4 bases from J, leaving 12 bases between. CDR3 bases: TGTGCCAGCAGCTTGCGGGGGCAAACTTACGAGCAGTACTTC. Protein product: CASSLRGQTYEQYF.

At least ten counts were recorded for this clonotype. V gene TRBV29-1 combines with J gene TRBJ1-1; D unresolved. The CDR3 sequence is 12 residues long. Per germline, CDR1 SQVTM and CDR2 ANQGSEA. Trimming took 0 bases from V and 1 from J, leaving 3 bases between them. The CDR3 region has the DNA TGCAGCGTTGAAGAGGGGAACACTGAAGCTTTCTTT. Protein sequence: CSVEEGNTEAFF. Full variable domain (rest looked up from reference TRBV29-1 and TRBJ1-1): SAVISQKPSRDICQRGTSLTIQCQVDSQVTMMFWYRQQPGQSLTLIATANQGSEATYESGFVIDKFPISRPNLTFSTLTVSNMSPEDSSIYLCSVEEGNTEAFFGQGTRLTVV.

This clonotype has a count of ten or more. The J gene is TRBJ2-7, the V gene TRBV28; D uncertain. Germline-derived CDR1 and CDR2 are MDHEN and SYDVKM. The CDR3 consists of 13 residues. V lost 1 base, J lost 7 bases, and 11 bases lay in between. The CDR3 region is CASSLFPRGEQYF. The CDR3 nucleotides read TGTGCCAGCAGTTTATTCCCTCGTGGGGAGCAGTACTTC.

This clonotype was seen only a few times. The J gene is TRBJ1-2, the V gene TRBV27; possible D gene TRBD1, 6 bases. Trimming pared 5 bases from V and 4 bases from J, leaving 17 bases between. This CDR3 region has 15 residues. Germline CDR1 is MNHEY and CDR2 is SMNVEV (reference sequence). As DNA, the CDR3 is TGTGCCAGCAGTCGCGGGCCGTGGGGGGCCTATGGCTACACCTTC. Its protein product is CASSRGPWGAYGYTF.

The V call is TRBV24-1, the J call TRBJ2-2, with TRBD2 matching 7 bases. V dropped 1 base and J dropped 1; count of bases not matched to a gene: 5. The CDR3 is 17 residues long. The germline V gene has CDR1 KGHDR and CDR2 SFDVKD. The CDR3 DNA reads TGTGCCACCAGTGATTTTCGGGAGGCGGTGAACACCGGGGAGCTGTTTTTT. Translation gives CATSDFREAVNTGELFF.

This clonotype was detected a few times. A read error may be the cause here, since a much bigger clone is one base away. CDR3 DNA: TGCGCCAGCAGCCCCGGACACAACTACAATGAGCAGTTCTTC. Amino acid sequence: CASSPGHNYNEQFF. The chain links TRBV5-1 to TRBJ2-1; D perhaps matches TRBD1 (5 bases). Trimming stripped 4 bases from V and 3 bases from J, with 11 bases between. Looked up from germline, CDR1 is SGHRS and CDR2 is YFSETQ. This CDR3 has 14 amino acids.

This clonotype was found many times. V usage is TRBV18 and J usage is TRBJ2-7; 9 bases match TRBD1. CDR3 length: 14 amino acids. With 5 bases clipped from V and 3 bases from J, the junction kept 5 bases outside the gene matches. Germline loops: CDR1 KGHSH, CDR2 LQKENI. CDR3 region: CASSSQTGGYEQYF. In nucleotides, the CDR3 is TGTGCCAGCTCATCCCAGACAGGGGGCTACGAGCAGTACTTC.

This clonotype was found a few times. The V call is TRBV6-2 or TRBV6-3, the J call TRBJ2-7; 10 bases are shared with TRBD1. The junction had 2 bases not matched to a gene; V was cut back by 0 bases and J by 3 bases. This CDR3 contains 15 residues. CDR1 is MNHEY, CDR2 SVGEGT, per germline. CDR3 loop: CASSYSGTGVYEQYF. CDR3 DNA: TGTGCCAGCAGTTACTCCGGGACAGGGGTCTACGAGCAGTACTTC.

This clonotype was seen repeatedly, ten times or more. The chain combines TRBV3-1 with TRBJ1-1, with unresolved D. Germline V CDR1 and CDR2: LGHDT, YNNKEL (reference sequence). The V end lost 1 base, the J end lost 3 bases, and 6 bases lay between the germline ends. The CDR3 covers 13 residues. In nucleotides, the CDR3 is TGTGCCAGCAGCCAAGGCGGAGACACTGAAGCTTTCTTT. It codes for CASSQGGDTEAFF.

This clonotype was counted many times. The chain has TRBV5-6 and TRBJ2-3; 12 bases are shared with TRBD2. V was pared by 5 bases and J by 0 bases, with 7 bases of the junction left unmatched. There are 17 residues in the CDR3. CDR1 and CDR2 from the germline V gene are SGHDT and YYEEEE. The CDR3 coding sequence is TGTGCCAGCAGACGACTAGCGGGAGACCTCAGCACAGATACGCAGTATTTT. Its translation is CASRRLAGDLSTDTQYF.

This clonotype was counted ten times or more. CDR3 nucleotide sequence: TGTGCCACCAGCGGCGTTTCGGGAGTAGAGACCCAGTACTTC. This codes for CATSGVSGVETQYF. The chain joins TRBV15 to TRBJ2-5, with D perhaps TRBD2 (6 bases). Trimming stripped 5 bases from V and 4 bases from J, with 14 bases between. CDR3 size: 14 residues. Germline values: CDR1 LNHNV, CDR2 YYDKDF (reference sequence). Filled out from reference TRBV15 and TRBJ2-5, the complete variable domain reads DAMVIQNPRYQVTQFGKPVTLSCSQTLNHNVMYWYQQKSSQAPKLLFHYYDKDFNNEADTPDNFQSRRPNTSFCFLDIRSPGLGDTAMYLCATSGVSGVETQYFGPGTRLLVL.